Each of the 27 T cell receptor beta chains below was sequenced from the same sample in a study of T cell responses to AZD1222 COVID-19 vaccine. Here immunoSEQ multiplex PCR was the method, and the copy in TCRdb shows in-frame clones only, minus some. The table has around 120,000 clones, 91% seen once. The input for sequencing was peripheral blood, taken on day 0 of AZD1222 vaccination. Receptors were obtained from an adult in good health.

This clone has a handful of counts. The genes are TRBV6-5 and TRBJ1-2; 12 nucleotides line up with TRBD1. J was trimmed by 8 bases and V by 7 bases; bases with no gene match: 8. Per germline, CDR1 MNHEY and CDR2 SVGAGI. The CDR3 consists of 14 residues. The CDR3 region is CASNRGTGGRGYTF. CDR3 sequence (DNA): TGTGCCAGCAATAGAGGGACAGGGGGCCGCGGCTACACCTTC.

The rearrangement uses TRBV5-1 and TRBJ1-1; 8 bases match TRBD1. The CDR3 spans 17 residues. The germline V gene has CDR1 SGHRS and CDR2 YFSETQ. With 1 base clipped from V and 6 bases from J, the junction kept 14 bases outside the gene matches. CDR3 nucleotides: TGCGCCAGCAGCTTGTCGCGCAGGGACAGGTTTATCGCTGAAGCTTTCTTT. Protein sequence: CASSLSRRDRFIAEAFF. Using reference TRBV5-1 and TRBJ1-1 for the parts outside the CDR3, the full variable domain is KAGVTQTPRYLIKTRGQQVTLSCSPISGHRSVSWYQQTPGQGLQFLFEYFSETQRNKGNFPGRFSGRQFSNSRSEMNVSTLELGDSALYLCASSLSRRDRFIAEAFFGQGTRLTVV.

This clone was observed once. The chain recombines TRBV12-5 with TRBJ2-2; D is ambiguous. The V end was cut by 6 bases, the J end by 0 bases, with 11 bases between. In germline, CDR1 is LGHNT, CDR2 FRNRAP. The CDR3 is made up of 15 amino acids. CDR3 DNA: TGTGCTAGTGGCCGTACGGCACCGAACACCGGGGAGCTGTTTTTT. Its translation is CASGRTAPNTGELFF.

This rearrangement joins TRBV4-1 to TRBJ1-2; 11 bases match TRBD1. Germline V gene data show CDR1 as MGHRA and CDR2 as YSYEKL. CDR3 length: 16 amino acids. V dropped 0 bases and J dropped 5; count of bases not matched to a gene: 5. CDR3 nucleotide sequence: TGCGCCAGCAGCCAAGAGAGGTGGGACAGGGGGTATGGCTACACCTTC. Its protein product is CASSQERWDRGYGYTF.

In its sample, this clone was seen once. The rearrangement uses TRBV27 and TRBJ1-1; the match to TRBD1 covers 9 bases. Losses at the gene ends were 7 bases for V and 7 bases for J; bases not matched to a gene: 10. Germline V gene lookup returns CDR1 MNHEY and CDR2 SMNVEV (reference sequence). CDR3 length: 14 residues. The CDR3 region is CASTWGQGHGEAFF. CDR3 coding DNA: TGTGCCAGCACCTGGGGACAGGGTCACGGTGAAGCTTTCTTT.

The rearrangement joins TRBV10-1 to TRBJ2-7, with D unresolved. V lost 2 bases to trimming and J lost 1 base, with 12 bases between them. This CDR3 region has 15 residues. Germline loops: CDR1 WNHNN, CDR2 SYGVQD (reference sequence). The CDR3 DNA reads TGCGCCAGCAGTGAGGGGTCTTTAGCATCCTACGAGCAGTACTTC. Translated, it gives CASSEGSLASYEQYF.

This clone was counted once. The CDR3 reads CAWTGQGVGAFF. Here the CDR3 DNA reads TGTGCCTGGACCGGACAGGGGGTGGGCGCTTTCTTT. V gene TRBV30 combines with J gene TRBJ1-1, with 10 bases that match TRBD1. The germline CDR1 and CDR2 sequences are GTSNPN and SVGIG (reference sequence). J was trimmed by 11 bases and V by 4 bases; bases with no gene match: 7. The CDR3 is 12 residues long.

CDR3 sequence: CASRPLPGGTQYF. For the CDR3, the DNA is TGCGCCAGCAGACCCTTACCCGGGGGTACGCAGTATTTT. This chain links TRBV4-1 with TRBJ2-3; the D gene is possibly TRBD2 (6 bases). The germline V gene has CDR1 MGHRA and CDR2 YSYEKL. This CDR3 spans 13 amino acids. Trimming left V 6 bases short and J 8 bases short, with 15 bases between.

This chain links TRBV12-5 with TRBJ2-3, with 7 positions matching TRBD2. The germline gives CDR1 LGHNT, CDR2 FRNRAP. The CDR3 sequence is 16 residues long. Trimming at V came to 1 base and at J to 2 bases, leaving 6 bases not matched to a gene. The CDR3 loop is CASGLGLAESTDTQYF. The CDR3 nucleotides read TGTGCTAGTGGTTTGGGGCTAGCGGAGTCCACAGATACGCAGTATTTT.

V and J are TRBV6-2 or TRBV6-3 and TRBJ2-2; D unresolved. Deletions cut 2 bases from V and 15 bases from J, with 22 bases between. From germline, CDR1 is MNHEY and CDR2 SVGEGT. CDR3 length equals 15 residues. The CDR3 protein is CASSYGLEQPEKLFF. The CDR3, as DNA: TGTGCCAGCAGTTACGGGCTCGAGCAACCGGAGAAGTTGTTTTTT.

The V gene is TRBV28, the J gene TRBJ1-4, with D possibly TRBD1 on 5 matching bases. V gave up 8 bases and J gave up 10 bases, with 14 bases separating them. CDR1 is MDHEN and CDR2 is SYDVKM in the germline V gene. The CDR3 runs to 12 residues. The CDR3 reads CASASEGRKLFF. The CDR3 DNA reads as TGTGCCAGCGCCTCCGAGGGGCGAAAACTGTTTTTT.

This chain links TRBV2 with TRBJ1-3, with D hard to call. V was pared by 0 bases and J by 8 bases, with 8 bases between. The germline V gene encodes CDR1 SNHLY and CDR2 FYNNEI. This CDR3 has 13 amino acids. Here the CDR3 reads CASSEAYGYTIYF. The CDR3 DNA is TGTGCCAGCAGTGAAGCTTACGGTTACACCATATATTTT.

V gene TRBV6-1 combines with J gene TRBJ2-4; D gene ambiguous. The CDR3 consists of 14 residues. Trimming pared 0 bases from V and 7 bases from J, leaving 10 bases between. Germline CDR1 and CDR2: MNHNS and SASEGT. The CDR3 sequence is CASSEARVVNIQYF. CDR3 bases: TGTGCCAGCAGTGAAGCCCGGGTTGTTAACATTCAGTACTTC.

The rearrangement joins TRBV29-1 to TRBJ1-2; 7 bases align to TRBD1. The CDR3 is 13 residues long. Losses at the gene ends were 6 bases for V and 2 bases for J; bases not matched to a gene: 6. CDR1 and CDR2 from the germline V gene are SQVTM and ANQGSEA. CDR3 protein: CSVTTGVNYGYTF. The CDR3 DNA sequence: TGCAGCGTCACCACAGGGGTGAACTATGGCTACACCTTC.

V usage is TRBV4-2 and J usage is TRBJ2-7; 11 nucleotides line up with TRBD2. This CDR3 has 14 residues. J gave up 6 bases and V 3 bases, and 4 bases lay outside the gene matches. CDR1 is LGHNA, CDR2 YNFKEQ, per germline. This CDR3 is CASSQVTSGTEQYF. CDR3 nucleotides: TGTGCCAGCAGCCAGGTGACTAGCGGGACCGAGCAGTACTTC.

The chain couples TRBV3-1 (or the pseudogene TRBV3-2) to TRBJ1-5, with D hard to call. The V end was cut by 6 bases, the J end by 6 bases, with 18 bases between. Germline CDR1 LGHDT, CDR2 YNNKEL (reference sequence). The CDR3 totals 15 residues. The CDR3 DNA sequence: TGTGCCAGCAGTCTTGGGAGGGTTGGTGGTCAGCCCCAGCATTTT. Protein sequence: CASSLGRVGGQPQHF.

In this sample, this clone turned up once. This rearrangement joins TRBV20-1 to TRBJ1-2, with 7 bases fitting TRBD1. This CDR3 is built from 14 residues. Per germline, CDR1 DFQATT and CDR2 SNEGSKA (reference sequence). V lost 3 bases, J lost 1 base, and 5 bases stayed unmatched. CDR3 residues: CSASPGQLNYGYTF. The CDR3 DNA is TGCAGTGCTAGTCCGGGACAGCTTAACTATGGCTACACCTTC.

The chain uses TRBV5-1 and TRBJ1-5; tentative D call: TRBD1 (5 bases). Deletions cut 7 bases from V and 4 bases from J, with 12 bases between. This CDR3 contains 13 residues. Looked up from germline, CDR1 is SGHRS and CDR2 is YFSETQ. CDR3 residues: CASSEGLNQPQHF. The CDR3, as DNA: TGCGCCAGCTCCGAGGGGCTAAATCAGCCCCAGCATTTT.

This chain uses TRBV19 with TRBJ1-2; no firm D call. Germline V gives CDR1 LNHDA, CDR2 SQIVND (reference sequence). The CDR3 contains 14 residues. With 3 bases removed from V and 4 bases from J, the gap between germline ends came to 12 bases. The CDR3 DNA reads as TGTGCCAGTAGTATTTTGTACAGTCCCTATGGCTACACCTTC. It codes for CASSILYSPYGYTF.

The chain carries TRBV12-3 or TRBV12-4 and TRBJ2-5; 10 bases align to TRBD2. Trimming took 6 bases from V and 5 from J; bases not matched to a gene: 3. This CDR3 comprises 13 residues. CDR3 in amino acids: CASRISGRETQYF. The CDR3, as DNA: TGTGCCAGCAGGATTAGCGGGAGGGAGACCCAGTACTTC.

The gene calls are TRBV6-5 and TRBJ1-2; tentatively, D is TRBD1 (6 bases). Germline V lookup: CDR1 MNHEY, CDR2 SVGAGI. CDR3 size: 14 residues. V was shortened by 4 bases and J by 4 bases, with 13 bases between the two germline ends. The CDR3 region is CASSSLQTGYGYTF. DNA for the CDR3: TGTGCCAGCAGTTCCCTCCAGACAGGCTATGGCTACACCTTC.

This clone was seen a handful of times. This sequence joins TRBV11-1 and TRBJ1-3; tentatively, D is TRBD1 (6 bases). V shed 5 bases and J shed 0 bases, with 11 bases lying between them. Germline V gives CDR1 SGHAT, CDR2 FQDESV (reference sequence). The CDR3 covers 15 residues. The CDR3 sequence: CASSLDRSSGNTIYF. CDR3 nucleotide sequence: TGTGCCAGCAGCCTCGACAGGTCCTCTGGAAACACCATATATTTT.

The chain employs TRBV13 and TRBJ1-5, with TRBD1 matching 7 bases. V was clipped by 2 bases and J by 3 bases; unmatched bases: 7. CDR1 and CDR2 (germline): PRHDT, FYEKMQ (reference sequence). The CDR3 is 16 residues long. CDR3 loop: CASSLRGLAANQPQHF. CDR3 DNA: TGTGCCAGCAGCTTAAGGGGGCTTGCCGCCAATCAGCCCCAGCATTTT.

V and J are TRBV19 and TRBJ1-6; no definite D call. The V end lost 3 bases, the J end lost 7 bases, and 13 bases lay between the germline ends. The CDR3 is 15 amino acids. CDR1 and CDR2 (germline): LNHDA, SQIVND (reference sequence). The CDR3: CASSMTAGRNSPLHF. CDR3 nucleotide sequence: TGTGCCAGTAGTATGACTGCTGGGAGGAATTCACCCCTCCACTTT.

The DNA of the CDR3 is TGCGCCAGCAGCCTACAGGGTAATGAAAAACTGTTTTTT. It yields the protein CASSLQGNEKLFF. The chain is built from TRBV5-1 and TRBJ1-4, with D maybe TRBD1 (6 bases). Germline V gene sequence: CDR1 SGHRS, CDR2 YFSETQ. V lost 4 bases and J lost 4, with 8 bases in between. The CDR3 totals 13 residues.

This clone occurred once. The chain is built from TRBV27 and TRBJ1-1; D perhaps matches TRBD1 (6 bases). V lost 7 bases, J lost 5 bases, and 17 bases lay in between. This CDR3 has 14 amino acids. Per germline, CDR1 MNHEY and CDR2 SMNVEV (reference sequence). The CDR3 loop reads CASMNWFQGTEAFF. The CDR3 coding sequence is TGTGCCAGCATGAATTGGTTTCAGGGGACTGAAGCTTTCTTT.

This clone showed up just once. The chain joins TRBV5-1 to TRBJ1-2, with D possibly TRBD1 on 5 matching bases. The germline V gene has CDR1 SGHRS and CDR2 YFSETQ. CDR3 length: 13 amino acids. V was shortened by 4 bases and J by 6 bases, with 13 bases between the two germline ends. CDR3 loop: CASSDGGINGYTF. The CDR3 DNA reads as TGCGCCAGCAGCGACGGGGGTATCAATGGCTACACCTTC. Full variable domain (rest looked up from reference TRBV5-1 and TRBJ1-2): KAGVTQTPRYLIKTRGQQVTLSCSPISGHRSVSWYQQTPGQGLQFLFEYFSETQRNKGNFPGRFSGRQFSNSRSEMNVSTLELGDSALYLCASSDGGINGYTFGSGTRLTVV.